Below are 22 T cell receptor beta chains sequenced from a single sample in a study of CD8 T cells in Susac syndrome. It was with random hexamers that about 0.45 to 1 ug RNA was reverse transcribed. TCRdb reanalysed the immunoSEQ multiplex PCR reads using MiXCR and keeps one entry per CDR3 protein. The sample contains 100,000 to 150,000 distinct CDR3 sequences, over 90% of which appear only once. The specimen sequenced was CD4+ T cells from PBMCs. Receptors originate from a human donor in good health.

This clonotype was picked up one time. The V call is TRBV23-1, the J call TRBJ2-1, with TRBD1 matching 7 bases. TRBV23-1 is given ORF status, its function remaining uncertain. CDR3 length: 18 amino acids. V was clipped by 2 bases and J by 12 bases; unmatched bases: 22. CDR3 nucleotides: TGCGCCAGCAGTCAACCCCGAATCCCAAAAAGGACAGGCCCGGCGCAGTTCTTC. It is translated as CASSQPRIPKRTGPAQFF.

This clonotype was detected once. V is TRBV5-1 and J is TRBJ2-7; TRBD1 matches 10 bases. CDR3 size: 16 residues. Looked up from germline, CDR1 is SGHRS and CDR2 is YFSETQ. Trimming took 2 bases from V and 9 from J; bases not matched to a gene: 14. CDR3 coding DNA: TGCGCCAGCAGCTTCGGTGGGACAGGGGATGCCATAGGGCAGTACTTC. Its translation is CASSFGGTGDAIGQYF. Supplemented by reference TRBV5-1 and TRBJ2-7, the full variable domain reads KAGVTQTPRYLIKTRGQQVTLSCSPISGHRSVSWYQQTPGQGLQFLFEYFSETQRNKGNFPGRFSGRQFSNSRSEMNVSTLELGDSALYLCASSFGGTGDAIGQYFGPGTRLTVT.

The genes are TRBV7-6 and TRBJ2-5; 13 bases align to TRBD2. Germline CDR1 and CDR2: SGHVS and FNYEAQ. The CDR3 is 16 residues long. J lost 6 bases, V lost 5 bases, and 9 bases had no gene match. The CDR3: CASSVPGLAGSKTQYF. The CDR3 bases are TGTGCCAGCAGCGTGCCGGGACTAGCGGGATCGAAGACCCAGTACTTC.

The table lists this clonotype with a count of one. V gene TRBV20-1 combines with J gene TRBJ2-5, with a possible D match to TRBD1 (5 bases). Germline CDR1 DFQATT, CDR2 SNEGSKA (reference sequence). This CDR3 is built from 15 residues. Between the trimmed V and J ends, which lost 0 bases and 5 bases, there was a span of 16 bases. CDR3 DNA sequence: TGCAGTGCTAGAGACGGCAGGGTGGCAGGGGAGACCCAGTACTTC. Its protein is CSARDGRVAGETQYF.

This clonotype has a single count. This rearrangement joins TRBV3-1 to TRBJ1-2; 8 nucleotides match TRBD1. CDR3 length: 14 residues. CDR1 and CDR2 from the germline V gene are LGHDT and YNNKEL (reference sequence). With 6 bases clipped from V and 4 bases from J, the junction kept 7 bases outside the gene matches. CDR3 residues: CASSPTGEGYGYTF. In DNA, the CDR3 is TGTGCCAGCAGTCCGACAGGGGAGGGCTATGGCTACACCTTC.

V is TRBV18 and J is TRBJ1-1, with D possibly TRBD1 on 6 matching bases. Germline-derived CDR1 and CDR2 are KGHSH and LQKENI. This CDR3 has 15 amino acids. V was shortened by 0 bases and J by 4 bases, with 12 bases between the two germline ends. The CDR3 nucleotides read TGTGCCAGCTCACCACCGGGGGGGCGGTCCACTGAAGCTTTCTTT. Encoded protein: CASSPPGGRSTEAFF.

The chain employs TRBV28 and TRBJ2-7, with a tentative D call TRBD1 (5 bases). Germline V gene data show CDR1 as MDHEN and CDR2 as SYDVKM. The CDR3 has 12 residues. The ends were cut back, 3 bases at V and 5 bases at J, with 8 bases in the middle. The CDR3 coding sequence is TGTGCCAGCAGTTTTTCAGGGAACGAGCAGTACTTC. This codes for CASSFSGNEQYF.

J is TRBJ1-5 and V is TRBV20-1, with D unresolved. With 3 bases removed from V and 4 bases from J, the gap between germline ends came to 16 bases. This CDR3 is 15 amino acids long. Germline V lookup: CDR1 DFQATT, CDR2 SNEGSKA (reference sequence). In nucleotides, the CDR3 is TGCAGTGCTAGTTTCGGCAACAACTTGAATCAGCCCCAGCATTTT. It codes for CSASFGNNLNQPQHF.

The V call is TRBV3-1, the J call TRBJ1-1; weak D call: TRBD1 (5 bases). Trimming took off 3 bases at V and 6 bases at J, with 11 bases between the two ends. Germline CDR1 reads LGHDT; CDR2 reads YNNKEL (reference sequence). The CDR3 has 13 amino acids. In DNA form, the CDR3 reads TGTGCCAGCAGCCAGGGACGGACCTCTGAAGCTTTCTTT. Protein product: CASSQGRTSEAFF.

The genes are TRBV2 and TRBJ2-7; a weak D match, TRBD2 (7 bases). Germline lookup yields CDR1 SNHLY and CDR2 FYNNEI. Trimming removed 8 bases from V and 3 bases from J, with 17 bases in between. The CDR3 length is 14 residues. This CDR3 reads CASGGGLANYEQYF. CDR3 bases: TGTGCCAGCGGGGGGGGGCTTGCTAACTACGAGCAGTACTTC.

The CDR3 DNA reads TGCAGTGCTAGGGCAGGGAGGGGCACTGAAGCTTTCTTT. Translation gives CSARAGRGTEAFF. The chain has TRBV20-1 and TRBJ1-1; a possible D gene is TRBD1 (5 bases). The CDR3 is 13 residues long. Between the trimmed V and J ends, which lost 3 bases and 4 bases, there was a span of 12 bases. From germline, CDR1 is DFQATT and CDR2 SNEGSKA (reference sequence).

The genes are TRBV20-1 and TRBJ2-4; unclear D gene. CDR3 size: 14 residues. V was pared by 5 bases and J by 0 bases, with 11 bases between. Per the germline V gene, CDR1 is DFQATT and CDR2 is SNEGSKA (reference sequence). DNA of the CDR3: TGCAGTGCTGGGTTACCTCTAGCCAAAAACATTCAGTACTTC. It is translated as CSAGLPLAKNIQYF.

The CDR3 loop is CSVDTEAFF. The CDR3 nucleotides read TGCAGCGTTGACACTGAAGCTTTCTTT. The rearrangement joins TRBV29-1 to TRBJ1-1, with no clear D. Germline V CDR1 and CDR2: SQVTM, ANQGSEA. This CDR3 spans 9 amino acids. Trimming cost V 3 bases and J 4 bases, with 0 bases left between them.

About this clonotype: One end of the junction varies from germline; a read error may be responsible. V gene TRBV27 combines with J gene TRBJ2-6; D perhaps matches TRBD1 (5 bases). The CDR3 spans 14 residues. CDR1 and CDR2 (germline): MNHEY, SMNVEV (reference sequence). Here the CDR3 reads CAAKGISGTNVLTF. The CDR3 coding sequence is TGTGCCGCAAAGGGGATCTCTGGGACCAACGTCCTGACTTTC.

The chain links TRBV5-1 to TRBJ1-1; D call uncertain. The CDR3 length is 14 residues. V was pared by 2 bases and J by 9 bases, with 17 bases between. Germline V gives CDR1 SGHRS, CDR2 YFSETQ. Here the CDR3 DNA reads TGCGCCAGCAGCTTATACGGGCCGCCGCCGAAAGCTTTCTTT. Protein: CASSLYGPPPKAFF.

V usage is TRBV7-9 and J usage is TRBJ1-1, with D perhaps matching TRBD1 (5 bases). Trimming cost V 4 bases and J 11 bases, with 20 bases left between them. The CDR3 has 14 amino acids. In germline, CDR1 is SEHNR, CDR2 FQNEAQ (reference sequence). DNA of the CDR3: TGTGCCAGCAGCTCAGGTGGGGGGTACATGGATGCTTTCTTT. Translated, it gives CASSSGGGYMDAFF. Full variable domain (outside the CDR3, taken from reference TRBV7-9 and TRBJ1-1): DTGVSQNPRHKITKRGQNVTFRCDPISEHNRLYWYRQTLGQGPEFLTYFQNEAQLEKSRLLSDRFSAERPKGSFSTLEIQRTEQGDSAMYLCASSSGGGYMDAFFGQGTRLTVV.

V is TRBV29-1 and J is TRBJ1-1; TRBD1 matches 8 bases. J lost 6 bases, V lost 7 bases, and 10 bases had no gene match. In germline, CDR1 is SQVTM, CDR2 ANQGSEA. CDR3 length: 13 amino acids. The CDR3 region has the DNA TGCAGCGCGAGGGACAGGAATGCAGCTGAAGCTTTCTTT. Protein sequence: CSARDRNAAEAFF.

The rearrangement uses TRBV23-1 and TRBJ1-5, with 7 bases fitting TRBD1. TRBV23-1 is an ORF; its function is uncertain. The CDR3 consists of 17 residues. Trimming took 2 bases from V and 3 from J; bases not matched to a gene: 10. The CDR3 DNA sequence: TGCGCCAGCAGTCAACCTGAGGACAGGACCACCAATCAGCCCCAGCATTTT. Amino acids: CASSQPEDRTTNQPQHF.

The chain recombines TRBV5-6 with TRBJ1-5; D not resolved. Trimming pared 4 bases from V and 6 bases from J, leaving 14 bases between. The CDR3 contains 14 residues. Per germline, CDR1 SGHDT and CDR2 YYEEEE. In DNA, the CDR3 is TGTGCCAGCAGCACCGACGGTTCTCCTCAGCCCCAGCATTTT. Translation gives CASSTDGSPQPQHF.

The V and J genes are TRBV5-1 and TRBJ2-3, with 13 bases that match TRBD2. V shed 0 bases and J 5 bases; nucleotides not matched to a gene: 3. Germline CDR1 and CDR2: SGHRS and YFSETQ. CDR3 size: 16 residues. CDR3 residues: CASSLARLAGGDTQYF. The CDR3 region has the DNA TGCGCCAGCAGCTTGGCCAGACTAGCGGGAGGAGATACGCAGTATTTT.

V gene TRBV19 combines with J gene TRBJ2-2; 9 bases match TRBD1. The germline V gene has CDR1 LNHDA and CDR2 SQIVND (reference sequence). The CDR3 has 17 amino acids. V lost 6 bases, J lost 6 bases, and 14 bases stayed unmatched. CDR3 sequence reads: CASSGNRGRVLAGELFF. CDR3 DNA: TGTGCCAGTAGCGGGAACAGGGGGCGCGTTTTGGCCGGGGAGCTGTTTTTT.

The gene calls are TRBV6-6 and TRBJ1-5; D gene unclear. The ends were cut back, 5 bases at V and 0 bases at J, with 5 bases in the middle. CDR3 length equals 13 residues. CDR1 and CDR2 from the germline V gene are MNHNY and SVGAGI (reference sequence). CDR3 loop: CASSRNSNQPQHF. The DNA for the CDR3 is TGTGCCAGCAGTCGTAATAGCAATCAGCCCCAGCATTTT.